Listed here are 28 T cell receptor beta chains from one sample, sequenced in a study of CD8 T cells in ankylosing spondylitis. Whole-study findings and limits: What appeared characteristic of ankylosing spondylitis blood was a TCR beta motif of fewer than ten highly homologous variants.

TCRdb fed the 5' RACE reads into MiXCR, producing one record per CDR3 protein. The data show around 490,000 distinct CDR3 sequences, approximately 5.3% seen once. Their recognized antigens are unknown. What was sequenced was blood, either unsorted or a sorted T cell fraction (not recorded which). These receptors originate from a male donor with ankylosing spondylitis.

There are many counts of this clonotype. This chain links TRBV7-9 with TRBJ1-5; 9 positions match TRBD1. Trimming cost V 4 bases and J 0 bases; bases outside gene matches: 4. The CDR3 runs 16 residues. The germline CDR1 and CDR2 sequences are SEHNR and FQNEAQ (reference sequence). The CDR3 region is CASSSDRGFSNQPQHF. CDR3 DNA sequence: TGTGCCAGCAGCTCGGACAGGGGCTTTAGCAATCAGCCCCAGCATTTT.

In this sample, this clonotype turned up many times. The chain couples TRBV9 to TRBJ1-2; 7 bases agree with TRBD1. This CDR3 is built from 18 residues. With V trimmed by 4 bases and J by 4 bases, 19 bases remained unmatched. Germline V lookup: CDR1 SGDLS, CDR2 YYNGEE. Here the CDR3 DNA reads TGTGCCAGCAGCCGCTCGATTCGGACAGGTGGAGACTCCTATGGCTACACCTTC. Its protein product is CASSRSIRTGGDSYGYTF.

The chain carries TRBV11-2 and TRBJ2-3; 7 nucleotides agree with TRBD2. V shed 5 bases, J shed 5 bases, and the junction held 13 bases outside the gene matches. This CDR3 contains 16 residues. CDR1 is SGHAT, CDR2 FQNNGV, per germline. This CDR3 is CASSRGTTFRRDTQYF. The CDR3 DNA reads as TGTGCCAGCAGCCGGGGGACTACCTTTCGGCGAGATACGCAGTATTTT. Full variable domain (outside the CDR3, taken from reference TRBV11-2 and TRBJ2-3): EAGVAQSPRYKIIEKRQSVAFWCNPISGHATLYWYQQILGQGPKLLIQFQNNGVVDDSQLPKDRFSAERLKGVDSTLKIQPAKLEDSAVYLCASSRGTTFRRDTQYFGPGTRLTVL.

On this clonotype: A much larger clone differs from this one at a single base, so this may be a read error. The gene calls are TRBV5-1 and TRBJ1-2; D ambiguous. Germline CDR1 reads SGHRS; CDR2 reads YFSETQ. The CDR3 totals 13 residues. CDR3 sequence reads: CASSPVADYGYIF. For the CDR3, the DNA is TGCGCCAGCAGCCCGGTGGCGGACTATGGCTACATCTTC.

Ten or more counts support this clonotype. CDR3 nucleotides: TGTGCCAGCAGCTCCTACCGACAGGGATCGACCGGGGAGCTGTTTTTT. It is translated as CASSSYRQGSTGELFF. The chain has TRBV11-3 and TRBJ2-2; TRBD1 aligns across 7 bases. Trimming at V came to 4 bases and at J to 5 bases, leaving 10 bases not matched to a gene. This CDR3 contains 16 residues. Germline V gene data show CDR1 as SGHNT and CDR2 as YENEEA.

This clonotype was picked up many times. The rearrangement uses TRBV6-5 and TRBJ1-2; 9 nucleotides match TRBD1. The CDR3 has 15 residues. Germline CDR1 MNHEY, CDR2 SVGAGI. V was pared by 4 bases and J by 2 bases, with 5 bases of the junction left unmatched. The DNA for the CDR3 is TGTGCCAGCAGTTCCCGGGACAGGGTAAACTATGGCTACACCTTC. Amino acid sequence: CASSSRDRVNYGYTF.

This clonotype has only a few counts. The V gene is TRBV7-2, the J gene TRBJ1-4, with a weak D call TRBD1 (5 bases). The CDR3 sequence is 15 residues long. Germline CDR1 is SGHTA and CDR2 is FQGNSA. Between the trimmed V and J ends, which lost 5 bases and 7 bases, there was a span of 17 bases. CDR3 loop: CASSSRGQTGEKLFF. In DNA, the CDR3 is TGTGCCAGCAGCAGTCGAGGACAAACCGGTGAAAAACTGTTTTTT.

At least ten counts were recorded for this clonotype. This chain joins TRBV10-3 and TRBJ1-2, with D hard to call. This CDR3 comprises 14 residues. The germline V and J ends were trimmed by 3 bases and 4 bases, with 12 bases remaining between them. Germline V gene lookup returns CDR1 ENHRY and CDR2 SYGVKD. This CDR3 is CAISDGPKGYGYTF. The CDR3 region has the DNA TGTGCCATCAGTGACGGTCCCAAGGGCTATGGCTACACCTTC.

In this sample, this clonotype turned up many times. The chain couples TRBV9 to TRBJ1-1; D is perhaps TRBD1 (5 bases). This CDR3 is built from 13 residues. V was pared by 3 bases and J by 5 bases, with 11 bases between. CDR1 and CDR2 (germline): SGDLS, YYNGEE. CDR3 DNA: TGTGCCAGCAGCGCACTAACAGGTACTGAAGCTTTCTTT. This translates into CASSALTGTEAFF.

On this clonotype itself: The junction departs from the called germline gene at one end, perhaps through a read error. This chain connects TRBV20-1 to TRBJ2-1; 8 bases line up with TRBD1. Germline lookup yields CDR1 DFQATT and CDR2 SNEGSKA (reference sequence). This CDR3 has 11 amino acids. CDR3 DNA: TGCAGTGCTAGAGCGGGAGACAGGGGAATCTTC. The encoded protein is CSARAGDRGIF.

This clonotype was recorded many times. This chain connects TRBV20-1 to TRBJ2-7; perhaps TRBD2 as D (7 bases). Between the trimmed V and J ends, which lost 6 bases and 6 bases, there was a span of 24 bases. Germline loops: CDR1 DFQATT, CDR2 SNEGSKA (reference sequence). The CDR3 runs 15 residues. The DNA for the CDR3 is TGCAGTGCACCCGGGGCCCGGGGGGCGACTGGCGAGCAGTACTTC. This translates into CSAPGARGATGEQYF.

The V and J genes are TRBV28 and TRBJ2-2, with 7 positions matching TRBD1. The V gene end was trimmed by 11 bases and the J gene end by 7 bases; junction bases not matched to a gene: 16. The CDR3 runs 15 residues. CDR1 MDHEN and CDR2 SYDVKM come from the germline V gene. The CDR3 DNA reads as TGTGCCTCCAGTTTATTCCCGACAGGGAACGGGGAGCTGTTTTTT. It is translated as CASSLFPTGNGELFF.

This clonotype was seen repeatedly, ten times or more. This rearrangement joins TRBV4-1 to TRBJ2-1, with a tentative D call TRBD2 (5 bases). Germline V gene sequence: CDR1 MGHRA, CDR2 YSYEKL. This CDR3 has 13 amino acids. The V gene lost 3 bases and the J gene lost 5 bases, with 8 bases spanning the gap. The CDR3, as DNA: TGCGCCAGCAGCCAGATCGGGGACAATGAGCAGTTCTTC. It codes for CASSQIGDNEQFF.

This clonotype came up many times. The chain combines TRBV5-6 with TRBJ2-5; no reliable D call. With 1 base removed from V and 5 bases from J, the gap between germline ends came to 6 bases. The CDR3 is 12 residues long. The germline CDR1 and CDR2 sequences are SGHDT and YYEEEE. CDR3 bases: TGTGCCAGCAGCTTGTGGATCGAGACCCAGTACTTC. Translating gives CASSLWIETQYF.

There are a few counts of this clonotype. The chain employs TRBV6-5 and TRBJ1-4, with a possible D match to TRBD1 (6 bases). The CDR3 totals 13 residues. V was cut by 0 bases and J by 8 bases, with 7 bases left in between. Germline lookup yields CDR1 MNHEY and CDR2 SVGAGI. CDR3 in amino acids: CASSYSTGEKLFF. The CDR3, as DNA: TGTGCCAGCAGTTACTCGACAGGAGAAAAACTGTTTTTT.

This clonotype was observed many times. V and J are TRBV2 and TRBJ2-7; D gene uncertain. Germline lookup yields CDR1 SNHLY and CDR2 FYNNEI. Trimming stripped 1 base from V and 1 base from J, with 8 bases between. The length of the CDR3 is 14 residues. CDR3 sequence: CASSEGRGSYEQYF. In DNA, the CDR3 is TGTGCCAGCAGTGAAGGAAGAGGTTCCTACGAGCAGTACTTC.

This clonotype was seen repeatedly, ten times or more. The chain uses TRBV28 and TRBJ2-7, with D uncertain. The CDR3 is made up of 13 amino acids. V lost 5 bases and J 5 bases, leaving 13 bases between the germline ends. Per germline, CDR1 MDHEN and CDR2 SYDVKM. The CDR3 spells CASSPHHQNEQYF. In nucleotides, the CDR3 is TGTGCCAGCAGTCCCCATCATCAAAACGAGCAGTACTTC.

At least ten counts were recorded for this clonotype. The chain couples TRBV20-1 to TRBJ1-1, with D perhaps TRBD1 (6 bases). The CDR3 is 13 amino acids. Trimming cost V 3 bases and J 8 bases, with 16 bases left between them. CDR1 and CDR2 from the germline V gene are DFQATT and SNEGSKA (reference sequence). The CDR3 loop reads CSARVEQGLEAFF. CDR3 DNA: TGCAGTGCTAGGGTCGAACAGGGACTCGAAGCTTTCTTT.

This clonotype was seen at least ten times. The chain recombines TRBV10-3 with TRBJ1-2; D remains ambiguous. The length of the CDR3 is 13 residues. Germline CDR1 and CDR2: ENHRY and SYGVKD. With 2 bases removed from V and 6 bases from J, the gap between germline ends came to 10 bases. The CDR3 loop reads CAISEGRMDGYTF. CDR3 nucleotides: TGTGCCATCAGTGAGGGACGGATGGATGGCTACACCTTC.

This clonotype was observed a few times. J is TRBJ2-1 and V is TRBV24-1; 9 nucleotides align to TRBD2. The CDR3 has 17 residues. Germline trimming cut 9 bases from V and 1 base from J; bases unmatched to any gene: 12. Germline CDR1 KGHDR, CDR2 SFDVKD. The CDR3 nucleotides are TGTGCCACCGCCCCCGCTAGCGGGGAGGGGTCCTACAATGAGCAGTTCTTC. Translating gives CATAPASGEGSYNEQFF.

This clonotype was found many times. The chain carries TRBV20-1 and TRBJ2-1, with D possibly being TRBD2 (5 bases). Germline CDR1 reads DFQATT; CDR2 reads SNEGSKA (reference sequence). Trimming cost V 3 bases and J 12 bases, with 12 bases left between them. The CDR3 sequence is 11 residues long. The CDR3 DNA is TGCAGTGCTAGGGACTGGTCGGGGCAGTTCTTC. The encoded protein is CSARDWSGQFF.

This clonotype was detected ten times or more. The rearrangement links TRBV11-2 to TRBJ2-1; 10 bases are shared with TRBD2. CDR1 SGHAT and CDR2 FQNNGV come from the germline V gene. With V trimmed by 4 bases and J by 0 bases, 12 bases remained unmatched. The CDR3 has 19 amino acids. The CDR3: CASSYPRLAGVRSYNEQFF. The CDR3 region has the DNA TGTGCCAGCAGCTATCCCCGGCTAGCGGGGGTCCGCTCCTACAATGAGCAGTTCTTC.

This clonotype came up many times. Here the CDR3 DNA reads TGTGCCAGCAGCAACCGGGACAGGGAACTGAACATTCAGTACTTC. Translation: CASSNRDRELNIQYF. V usage is TRBV7-2 and J usage is TRBJ2-4; 9 bases are a match to TRBD1. V dropped 5 bases and J dropped 7; count of bases not matched to a gene: 9. This CDR3 is 15 amino acids long. Germline CDR1 reads SGHTA; CDR2 reads FQGNSA.

This clonotype was seen many times. The chain recombines TRBV12-3 or TRBV12-4 with TRBJ2-4; TRBD2 agrees at 7 bases. This CDR3 is built from 16 residues. The V and J ends lost 8 bases and 1 base, in that order; junction bases with no gene match: 11. CDR3 DNA sequence: TGTGCCAGCGCCCAACCCGGGGGGAGGGCCAAAAACATTCAGTACTTC. It specifies CASAQPGGRAKNIQYF.

This clonotype showed up many times. V is TRBV28 and J is TRBJ2-5; possibly TRBD1 for D (5 bases). Germline assignment: CDR1 MDHEN and CDR2 SYDVKM. Trimming left V 4 bases short and J 6 bases short, with 12 bases between. The CDR3 totals 13 residues. The DNA of the CDR3 is TGTGCCAGCAGTTATGGGCCAGGGAAGACCCAGTACTTC. This codes for CASSYGPGKTQYF.

This clonotype was observed at least ten times. The V call is TRBV10-3, the J call TRBJ2-5; maybe TRBD1 (5 bases). The germline gives CDR1 ENHRY, CDR2 SYGVKD. This CDR3 spans 17 amino acids. With 8 bases removed from V and 2 bases from J, the gap between germline ends came to 24 bases. The CDR3 sequence: CAISPSSTAGLQETQYF. CDR3 bases: TGTGCCATCTCACCGAGCTCGACAGCAGGCCTACAAGAGACCCAGTACTTC.

Ten or more counts support this clonotype. The gene calls are TRBV4-2 and TRBJ2-7; tentatively, D is TRBD1 or TRBD2 (5 bases each). Germline CDR1 is LGHNA and CDR2 is YNFKEQ. Trimming shortened V by 4 bases and J by 0 bases, and 19 bases separated the two germline ends. This CDR3 is 17 amino acids long. CDR3 protein: CASSPETPGHTSYEQYF. Here the CDR3 DNA reads TGTGCCAGCAGCCCGGAGACCCCGGGGCACACCTCCTACGAGCAGTACTTC.

This clonotype was counted many times. The chain links TRBV9 to TRBJ2-5; 7 nucleotides agree with TRBD2. The CDR3 is 15 residues long. The germline gives CDR1 SGDLS, CDR2 YYNGEE. V lost 4 bases, J lost 7 bases, and 13 bases stayed unmatched. The CDR3 nucleotides are TGTGCCAGCAGCCCGAGCGGGGTCGGGTCCGGGACCCAGTACTTC. Residues: CASSPSGVGSGTQYF.